This T cell receptor (beta chain) was sequenced for a study of blood T cell repertoires in COVID-19 (dated by TCRdb to 2018 to 2020). Background for the entire study: Samples covering the acute and convalescent phases of COVID-19 were provided by collaborators in the United States, Italy and Spain. The material from the prospective study consisted of cDNA or gDNA derived from T cells, B-cell-depleted T cells, or PBMCs. Subjects who had been exposed to COVID-19, were actively infected with it, or had recovered from it provided the deeply sampled blood TCRbeta repertoires that made up the dataset. The repertoires were released in a freely available public database intended as a resource for research on the immune response to SARS-CoV-2. Samples were obtained from the ongoing ImmuneRACE study (first 160 participants) and from 950 to 1,500 subjects provided by 6 global collaborators. A de-identified subject ID, COVID-19 status, age in years and sex were almost always included in the sample metadata. Where HLA class I and class II types were available, the types were taken from metadata supplied by the sample provider, not from assay-based typing. What the authors observed across the whole study: Clinical and demographic metadata were provided uncurated, with the amount varying by source and participant.

As encoded in the germline V gene, CDR1 is MDHEN while CDR2 is SYDVKM. Cut back by 5 bases and 6 bases, the V and J ends lie 19 bases apart. The CDR3 starts with the cysteine, ends with the phenylalanine, and has 15 residues. CDR3 DNA is the only sequence kept; it has 45 bases, read in frame from the first base. Remarks on this clone: What antigen it recognizes has not been identified. Nothing much larger sits one base from this clone, and base qualities are not available.

Whole blood was collected in K2EDTA tubes by collaborating institutions according to the institutions' own protocols. For TCRbeta analysis, collaborators shipped samples as frozen whole blood, isolated PBMCs, or DNA extracted from either of those sample types. The immunoSEQ Assay, a bias-controlled multiplex PCR, was used to amplify TCRbeta CDR3 regions from genomic DNA. Under the source paper's analysis protocol: The number of nucleated cells in each sample was estimated from the amplification of reference gene primers within the assay. To quantify the absolute abundance of each unique TCRbeta CDR3 rearrangement, sequence reads were collapsed and filtered. For each sample, productive Simpson clonality was calculated as the square root of Simpson's diversity index across productive rearrangements. Entries here come from immuneACCESS through TCRdb and include only in-frame sequences with V and J called. Some clones fail to appear in such tables; in the studies checked, an unresolved V gene covers under half of the shortfall, and the cause of the remainder is unknown. V, J and clone size are taken as reported in that table, and D and trimming were inferred from the DNA itself. In this sample the table shows more than 150,000 clones, 70% to 85% of which occur a single time. The ten largest clones capture roughly 9.8% of the sample.

This chain is built from TRBV28 and TRBJ1-1, with TRBD1 tentatively as D gene (6 bases match). Sequenced: peripheral blood. The receptor was isolated from a woman between 45 and 60 years old with acute or convalescent COVID-19. The nucleotide sequence reads TGTGCCAGCAGTCGAGGGGGGGACGGGAAACCTGAAGCTTTCTTT. Translated, it reads CASSRGGDGKPEAFF.